These T cell receptor beta chains were read from a single sample in a study of blood T cells in healthy people across ages. Using its own MiXCR run on the 5' RACE reads, TCRdb lists one record per CDR3 protein. The sample consists of some 1.4 million distinct CDR3 sequences, around 42% of them appearing once. The material sequenced was blood. The origin of the receptors is a woman between 18 and 29 years old in good health. Both conserved end residues are part of each CDR3. The D gene is left open where the match is weak. Size tells how often a clone was seen (once, few, many) or the class of an expanded clone, and some rows leave it out.

>.|TRBJ1-1|.|TRBV20-1
CSAYSGALGNTEAFF
TGCAGTGCTTATTCCGGGGCCCTAGGGAACACTGAAGCTTTCTTT
>.|TRBJ2-1|.|TRBV6-6
CASSLRLGSLDNEQFF
TGTGCCAGCAGTTTGAGACTAGGGTCCTTGGACAATGAGCAGTTCTTC
>.|TRBJ2-1|TRBD2|TRBV20-1
CSAGSGGPPRYSRNEQFF
TGCAGTGCGGGTAGCGGGGGTCCCCCCCGTTACAGCAGGAACGAGCAGTTCTTC
>.|TRBJ2-5|.|TRBV7-9
CASSFLSGSRGETQYF
TGTGCCAGCAGCTTCCTAAGCGGGTCCCGGGGAGAGACCCAGTACTTC
>few|TRBJ1-4|.|TRBV27
CASMGGGRGEKLFF
TGTGCCAGCATGGGTGGCGGGAGAGGGGAAAAACTGTTTTTT
>few|TRBJ2-1|.|TRBV13
CASSPSGADSSYNEQFF
TGTGCCAGCAGCCCTAGTGGCGCGGATAGCTCCTACAATGAGCAGTTCTTC
>few|TRBJ1-1|.|TRBV7-8
CASSLDVTGNTEAFF
TGTGCCAGCAGCTTAGATGTGACGGGAAACACTGAAGCTTTCTTT
>few|TRBJ2-7|.|TRBV13
CASSLGAADYEQYF
TGTGCCAGCAGCTTAGGCGCTGCGGATTACGAGCAGTACTTC
>.|TRBJ2-1|.|TRBV11-2
CASSLGVAAGSPEQFF
TGTGCCAGCAGCTTAGGGGTGGCGGCGGGGTCCCCTGAGCAGTTCTTC
>many|TRBJ2-7|.|TRBV5-1
CASSRDSGSYEQYF
TGCGCCAGCAGCCGGGACTCCGGCTCCTACGAGCAGTACTTC
>.|TRBJ2-7|.|TRBV7-6
CASSRTTVGYEQYF
TGTGCCAGCAGCCGGACCACCGTAGGGTACGAGCAGTACTTC
>few|TRBJ2-3|TRBD2|TRBV9
CASSAGTSVSTDTQYF
TGTGCCAGCAGCGCAGGGACTAGCGTTAGCACAGATACGCAGTATTTT
>.|TRBJ2-1|.|TRBV28
CASSFDRLGDNEQFF
TGTGCCAGCAGTTTTGACAGACTTGGTGACAATGAGCAGTTCTTC
>few|TRBJ2-5|.|TRBV5-6
CASSLGWGQETQYF
TGTGCCAGCAGCTTGGGCTGGGGACAAGAGACCCAGTACTTC
>.|TRBJ2-3|.|TRBV29-1
CSVEDITDTQYF
TGCAGCGTTGAAGATATCACAGATACGCAGTATTTT
>once|TRBJ1-3|.|TRBV7-6
CASSYTGSDTIYF
TGTGCCAGCAGCTACACAGGGTCGGACACCATATATTTT
>.|TRBJ2-7|.|TRBV28
CASSPQEYEQYF
TGTGCCAGCAGTCCCCAGGAGTACGAGCAGTACTTC
>.|TRBJ1-1|.|TRBV18
CASSDGVDTEAFF
TGTGCCAGCTCAGACGGGGTTGACACTGAAGCTTTCTTT
>.|TRBJ2-1|TRBD2|TRBV6-5
CASSYRLRRGGSDEQFF
TGTGCCAGCAGTTACCGGTTGAGAAGAGGCGGGAGCGATGAGCAGTTCTTC
>.|TRBJ1-2|.|TRBV20-1
CSASGEGDYGYTF
TGCAGTGCTAGTGGGGAGGGGGACTATGGCTACACCTTC
>.|TRBJ2-5|.|TRBV5-1
CASGVAGEETQYF
TGCGCCAGCGGGGTAGCAGGTGAAGAGACCCAGTACTTC
>.|TRBJ2-5|TRBD1|TRBV28
CASSLLGTGIKTQYF
TGTGCCAGCAGTTTACTCGGGACAGGGATAAAGACCCAGTACTTC
>.|TRBJ2-3|.|TRBV6-1
CASNSWGQNTDTQYF
TGTGCCAGCAACTCGTGGGGCCAGAACACAGATACGCAGTATTTT
>.|TRBJ2-1|.|TRBV20-1
CSVWLTSSYNEQFF
TGCAGTGTGTGGCTGACGAGCTCCTACAATGAGCAGTTCTTC
>.|TRBJ1-2|TRBD1|TRBV12-3/TRBV12-4
CASRTGLGYGYTF
TGTGCCAGCAGGACAGGGTTAGGCTATGGCTACACCTTC
>.|TRBJ2-5|.|TRBV10-3
CAIKEQETQYF
TGTGCCATCAAGGAGCAAGAGACCCAGTACTTC
>.|TRBJ2-7|.|TRBV4-1
CASSQTPTLTSSYEQYF
TGCGCCAGCAGCCAAACCCCCACGTTAACTAGTTCCTACGAGCAGTACTTC
>.|TRBJ2-1|TRBD2|TRBV3-1
CASSHSTPGGLAGNEQFF
TGTGCCAGCAGCCACTCAACCCCCGGGGGACTAGCGGGAAATGAGCAGTTCTTC
>.|TRBJ2-1|TRBD2|TRBV11-2
CASSPGTSGDDEQFF
TGTGCCAGCAGCCCCGGGACTAGCGGGGATGATGAGCAGTTCTTC
>few|TRBJ2-1|TRBD1|TRBV15
CATSRTTGGAYNEQFF
TGTGCCACCAGCAGAACGACAGGGGGCGCTTACAATGAGCAGTTCTTC
>many|TRBJ1-2|.|TRBV29-1
CSVDKGNRANYGYTF
TGCAGCGTTGACAAGGGGAACCGAGCTAACTATGGCTACACCTTC
>few|TRBJ2-3|.|TRBV12-3/TRBV12-4
CASRGGAIIPSTDTQYF
TGTGCCAGTCGTGGAGGGGCGATTATACCTAGCACAGATACGCAGTATTTT
>.|TRBJ1-2|.|TRBV30
CARQGGAVRGYTF
TGTGCCAGGCAAGGGGGGGCAGTAAGGGGCTACACCTTC
>many|TRBJ1-5|TRBD1|TRBV29-1
CSVVLQGDSNQPQHF
TGCAGCGTTGTGTTACAGGGGGACAGCAATCAGCCCCAGCATTTT
>.|TRBJ1-2|TRBD1|TRBV4-2
CASLRVGQGGGYTF
TGTGCCAGCCTTAGGGTGGGACAGGGAGGCGGCTACACCTTC
>.|TRBJ1-1|.|TRBV20-1
CSARSRGIRGNTEAFF
TGCAGTGCTAGAAGTCGGGGTATCAGGGGAAACACTGAAGCTTTCTTT
>.|TRBJ1-5|.|TRBV10-3
CAISEGQLAGNQPQHF
TGTGCCATCAGTGAAGGACAGCTAGCCGGCAATCAGCCCCAGCATTTT
>.|TRBJ1-6|.|TRBV28
CASRPGALGSPLHF
TGTGCCAGCAGACCGGGAGCCCTTGGTTCACCCCTCCACTTT
>.|TRBJ2-5|.|TRBV20-1
CSVRDGQLYQETQYF
TGCAGTGTTAGAGATGGGCAGCTGTACCAAGAGACCCAGTACTTC
>.|TRBJ2-5|TRBD1|TRBV20-1
CSARGYRGQETQYF
TGCAGTGCTAGAGGCTACAGGGGGCAAGAGACCCAGTACTTC
>.|TRBJ2-7|.|TRBV7-2
CASSLGGDPLYEQYF
TGTGCCAGCAGCTTAGGTGGGGACCCCTTGTACGAGCAGTACTTC
>.|TRBJ2-3|.|TRBV6-5
CVSSLVSTDTQYF
TGTGTCAGCAGCCTGGTATCCACAGATACGCAGTATTTT
>few|TRBJ2-3|.|TRBV15
CATSRERADTQYF
TGTGCCACCAGCAGAGAAAGGGCAGATACGCAGTATTTT
>many|TRBJ2-3|.|TRBV4-1
CASSQEQGPDTQYF
TGCGCCAGCAGCCAAGAACAGGGACCGGATACGCAGTATTTT
>.|TRBJ2-3|.|TRBV21-1
CASSKEGGGPGYTQYF
TGTGCCAGCAGCAAAGAGGGTGGGGGGCCGGGATATACGCAGTATTTT
>.|TRBJ1-5|.|TRBV10-2
CASSPEAQPQHF
TGCGCCAGCAGCCCGGAGGCCCAGCCCCAGCATTTT
>few|TRBJ2-1|.|TRBV7-9
CASSTTRTSSYNEQFF
TGTGCCAGCAGCACCACTAGGACGAGCTCCTACAATGAGCAGTTCTTC
>few|TRBJ2-3|TRBD2|TRBV6-4
CASSELPPAGGGTDTQYF
TGTGCCAGCAGTGAGCTTCCCCCGGCGGGAGGCGGCACAGATACGCAGTATTTT
>once|TRBJ1-3|TRBD1|TRBV5-1
CASSPGTGRGNTIYF
TGCGCCAGCAGCCCCGGGACAGGCCGTGGAAACACCATATATTTT
>.|TRBJ2-6|.|TRBV11-2
CASSTQGSGANVLTF
TGTGCCAGCAGCACACAGGGATCTGGGGCCAACGTCCTGACTTTC
>few|TRBJ1-2|.|TRBV6-5
CASSYGIGYGGYTF
TGTGCCAGCAGTTACGGAATCGGCTATGGAGGCTACACCTTC
>.|TRBJ2-3|.|TRBV6-2/TRBV6-3
CASRNLGGAASRTDTQYF
TGTGCCAGCAGAAACCTTGGCGGGGCTGCCAGCCGCACAGATACGCAGTATTTT
>.|TRBJ2-4|.|TRBV9
CASSVGAGGPIQYF
TGTGCCAGCAGCGTAGGGGCAGGCGGACCAATTCAGTACTTC
>.|TRBJ1-4|.|TRBV7-6
CASSLTVGQQTLGNEKLFF
TGTGCCAGCAGCCTAACGGTAGGACAGCAAACGTTGGGGAATGAAAAACTGTTTTTT
>.|TRBJ1-2|TRBD1|TRBV7-2
CASSLDTGGDYGYTF
TGTGCCAGCAGCTTAGACACAGGGGGCGACTATGGCTACACCTTC